Listed below are T cell receptor beta chains from one sample, sequenced in a study of CD8+ T cells in alopecia areata. The repertoire was sequenced with immunoSEQ multiplex PCR; TCRdb's copy has only in-frame clones and lacks some. The table shows 95,000 to 100,000 clones, with roughly three fifths occurring only once. Specimen: CD8+ T cells sorted from blood, collected at week 4, from a patient treated with tofacitinib. The source is a human donor with alopecia areata. The CDR3 runs from the conserved cysteine through the conserved F or W. The D gene is left open where the match is weak. Size is stated for part of the rows, as once, few or many counts, or as a class when the clone is expanded.

d_call,v_call,clone_size,j_call,cdr3_nt,cdr3_aa
NA,TRBV29-1,NA,TRBJ2-7,TGCAGCGTTGTAGGGAGCCGGTCTGCCTACGAGCAGTACTTC,CSVVGSRSAYEQYF
TRBD2,TRBV7-6,NA,TRBJ2-3,TGTGCCAGCAGCCCTGATACTAGCGGGGGGGCGGCAGATACGCAGTATTTT,CASSPDTSGGAADTQYF
TRBD2,TRBV11-2,NA,TRBJ2-7,TGTGCCAGCAGCTTAGGGGCGGGGGGACTAAGCTACGAGCAGTACTTC,CASSLGAGGLSYEQYF
NA,TRBV7-9,NA,TRBJ2-3,TGTGCCAGCAGCTTAGCGGGAAGCAGCACAGATACGCAGTATTTT,CASSLAGSSTDTQYF
NA,TRBV4-1,NA,TRBJ2-3,TGCGCCAGCAGCCAAACCCCACCGGGACATATCACAGATACGCAGTATTTT,CASSQTPPGHITDTQYF
NA,TRBV7-4,few,TRBJ2-7,TGTGCCAGCAGCGGATCAGGGTATCACGAGCAGTACTTC,CASSGSGYHEQYF
TRBD1,TRBV5-1,NA,TRBJ1-2,TGCGCCAGCAGCTTGGAGGCAGGGGGCCTTGGCTATGGCTACACCTTC,CASSLEAGGLGYGYTF
NA,TRBV29-1,NA,TRBJ1-1,TGCAGCGTTGAAGAGGAGGGCCCGAACACTGAAGCTTTCTTT,CSVEEEGPNTEAFF
NA,TRBV6-5,few,TRBJ2-1,TGTGCCAGCTACCCACGGGGGAACCACTACAATGAGCAGTTCTTC,CASYPRGNHYNEQFF
TRBD1,TRBV10-3,NA,TRBJ2-7,TGTGCCATCAGTGATGCAGGGGGCTCCTCCTACGAGCAGTACTTC,CAISDAGGSSYEQYF
NA,TRBV7-6,many,TRBJ1-1,TGTGCCAGCAGCCGGGAGAGGGGGGCCACTCACTCAATGAACACTGAAGCTTTCTTT,CASSRERGATHSMNTEAFF
TRBD2,TRBV7-2,once,TRBJ2-2,TGTGCCAGCAGCCTAACTAGCGGGGGGACCGGGGAGCTGTTTTTT,CASSLTSGGTGELFF
TRBD1,TRBV29-1,NA,TRBJ1-1,TGCAGCGTGACAGGGGACGACACTGAAGCTTTCTTT,CSVTGDDTEAFF
NA,TRBV5-1,NA,TRBJ1-1,TGCGCCAGCAGCTTGACCTCGACAGGTGAAGCTTTCTTT,CASSLTSTGEAFF
NA,TRBV25-1,NA,TRBJ2-6,TGTGCCAGCAGTGAATCACCGGGTAGCGCCTCTGGGGCCAACGTCCTGACTTTC,CASSESPGSASGANVLTF
NA,TRBV15,NA,TRBJ1-5,TGTGCCACCAGAGGGGGGCAGGGGTGGCAGCCCCAGCATTTT,CATRGGQGWQPQHF
NA,TRBV11-2,once,TRBJ1-1,TGTGCCAGCAGCTTCGTTCTTGGGCCCACTGAAGCTTTCTTT,CASSFVLGPTEAFF
NA,TRBV30,NA,TRBJ2-3,TGTGCCTGGGAGGCCAGGGTAGATACGCAGTATTTT,CAWEARVDTQYF
TRBD1,TRBV29-1,NA,TRBJ1-2,TGCAGCGTTGAAGATTTCGGACAGGGAGATAACTATGGCTACACCTTC,CSVEDFGQGDNYGYTF
NA,TRBV5-1,NA,TRBJ2-3,TGCGCCAGCAGCTTGGCAGATACGCAGTATTTT,CASSLADTQYF
NA,TRBV5-6,NA,TRBJ2-1,TGTGCCAGCAGCTTGGACAGGGTATCCTACAATGAGCAGTTCTTC,CASSLDRVSYNEQFF
NA,TRBV29-1,NA,TRBJ2-7,TGCAGCGTTGAAAGTGCCACAAAGGGGGAGCAGTACTTC,CSVESATKGEQYF
NA,TRBV30,NA,TRBJ2-7,TGTGCCTGGAGTGGTAGGGGATCCTACGAGCAGTACTTC,CAWSGRGSYEQYF
NA,TRBV15,NA,TRBJ1-1,TGTGCCACCAGCAGAGGACTCGGCACTGAAGCTTTCTTT,CATSRGLGTEAFF
NA,TRBV5-1,few,TRBJ1-5,TGCGCCAGCAGCAACCCCCCCGGGACGGACAATCAGCCCCAGCATTTT,CASSNPPGTDNQPQHF
NA,TRBV5-4,once,TRBJ2-3,TGTGCCAGCAGCGCCAACCCAGATACGCAGTATTTT,CASSANPDTQYF
NA,TRBV4-1,NA,TRBJ1-4,TGCGCCAGCAGTAGACAGGATAATGAAAAACTGTTTTTT,CASSRQDNEKLFF
TRBD1,TRBV27,few,TRBJ2-1,TGTGCCAGCAGTTTATCGGGACAGGGGTTAGATGAGCAGTTCTTC,CASSLSGQGLDEQFF
NA,TRBV7-8,NA,TRBJ1-1,TGCGCCAGCAGCCAAAGCCCTGGGGGGGTGAACACTGAAGCTTTCTTT,CASSQSPGGVNTEAFF
NA,TRBV28,medium-sized,TRBJ2-5,TGTGCCAGCAGTTCCGACTCTCGAGGGATCCAAGAGACCCAGTACTTC,CASSSDSRGIQETQYF
NA,TRBV4-3,few,TRBJ2-7,TGCGCCAGCAGCCAAGATCTTGGGGACGGCTACTACGAGCAGTACTTC,CASSQDLGDGYYEQYF
NA,TRBV9,NA,TRBJ1-2,TGTGCCAGCAGCGGTAGCTATGGCTACACCTTC,CASSGSYGYTF
TRBD2,TRBV4-1,NA,TRBJ2-1,TGCGCCAGCAGAACAAGGACTAGCGGCGACAATGAGCAGTTCTTC,CASRTRTSGDNEQFF
NA,TRBV30,NA,TRBJ2-7,TGTGCCCGGAGGAACCGGGACGCCTACGAGCAGTACTTC,CARRNRDAYEQYF
NA,TRBV4-3,few,TRBJ1-5,TGCGCCAGCAGCCAAGATCGGGGGGCTGGCCAGCCCCAGCATTTT,CASSQDRGAGQPQHF
NA,TRBV6-4,NA,TRBJ1-1,TGTGCCAGCAGTTACTCGGAGACAGGTGTGAACACTGAAGCTTTCTTT,CASSYSETGVNTEAFF
NA,TRBV27,NA,TRBJ1-5,TGTGCCAGCAGTTTTTTTAGCAATCAGCCCCAGCATTTT,CASSFFSNQPQHF
NA,TRBV9,few,TRBJ1-5,TGTGCCAGCAGCATAGCCGGGTTGTGGAATCAGCCCCAGCATTTT,CASSIAGLWNQPQHF
NA,TRBV27,NA,TRBJ2-1,TGTGCCAGCAGTTTATCGAATTGGGGTAAGAATGAGCAGTTCTTC,CASSLSNWGKNEQFF
NA,TRBV13,once,TRBJ2-5,TGTGCCAGCAGCTTCAGCGAGACCCAGTACTTC,CASSFSETQYF
TRBD1,TRBV30,NA,TRBJ1-4,TGTGCCTGGAGTTCCGGGACAGGGTATGAAAAACTGTTTTTT,CAWSSGTGYEKLFF
NA,TRBV7-9,NA,TRBJ2-5,TGTGCCAGCAGCTTCAGTCCCGTCGGGGGCGCGGGAGAGACCCAGTACTTC,CASSFSPVGGAGETQYF